This T cell receptor (beta chain) is drawn from a study of early T cells in non-severe SARS-CoV-2 infection (dated by TCRdb to the early 2020s). With regard to the full study: TCR sequencing used bulk RNA from unsorted whole blood, so alpha and beta chains could not be paired. Paper-wide results and their limitations: VDJdb matching was skewed toward anti-spike CD8 responses and likely underestimated virus-specific expansions, missing private and CD4 specificities.

This clonotype was counted ten times or more. The clone's antigen remains unknown. Base qualities were left out, and no much larger clone turns up one base away. The CDR3 covers 17 residues, taking in both the cysteine and the phenylalanine. Left in the record is the CDR3 DNA by itself, 51 bases read in frame from the first base. The germline V gene supplies CDR1 MDHEN and CDR2 SYDVKM. V is cut back by 7 bases and J by 9 bases, with 18 bases in the junction unmatched. Set within a cohort of healthcare workers in London, UK, this nested case-control study involved weekly PCR testing of nasopharyngeal swabs along with blood sampling. Healthcare workers were enrolled in the week of the UK lockdown, from 23 to 31 March 2020, and were followed every week for up to roughly 15 weeks. Library preparation was by 5' RACE. This sample was sequenced with a NextSeq 500. The TCR library protocol attached unique molecular identifiers to individual cDNA molecules to correct for sequencing error and PCR bias. TCR alpha and beta chains were both sequenced, and the abundances of alpha and beta sequences in each sample were closely correlated with each other. The published analysis was carried out like this. Decombinator V4 was used to perform V gene, J gene and CDR3 annotation of TCR sequences. TCRs were defined as expanded if a significant change between any two time points was detected under a Poisson model with p below 0.0001. Abundances of TCRs were expressed as counts per million after normalisation to the total number of TCRs sequenced in each sample. MAIT TCRs were defined by TRAV1-2 paired with TRAJ12, TRAJ20 or TRAJ33, and iNKT TCRs by TRAV10 paired with TRAJ18. VDJdb, accessed on 1 November 2021, was searched for TCRs annotated for CMV, EBV and SARS-CoV-2, and TCRs annotated for more than one antigen were excluded. Through fastp at Q25 and MiXCR, TCRdb rebuilt clones from the public reads, retaining in-frame beta chains. All rows with the same CDR3 protein become a single entry with the most common DNA and genes. These V and J calls are TCRdb output, not the study's own analysis. Present in this sample are tens of thousands of distinct CDR3 sequences, under 15% of which were seen just once. About 1.3% of the sample is in the top ten clones.

The clonotype originates from an adult who was a healthcare worker with PCR-confirmed SARS-CoV-2 infection or an uninfected control (not recorded which). Sequenced material: whole blood. This receptor chain uses TRBV28 and TRBJ2-1, with TRBD2 matching 10 junction bases. The CDR3 is CASTPLRLSGRGGEQFF. The nucleotide sequence is TGTGCCAGCACTCCCCTAAGACTGAGCGGGAGGGGGGGTGAGCAGTTCTTC.